Below are 22 T cell receptor beta chains sequenced from a single sample in a study of shared clonotypes between healthy human individuals. Produced via immunoSEQ multiplex PCR; TCRdb's table is partial and in-frame only. The profile covers fewer than 1.8 million clones, with 98% appearing a single time and under 0.45% taken by the ten largest. The sequencing input was naive CD4+ T cells sorted from blood. As to subset: CD45RA+ positively selected. The receptors originated from a man younger than 40 in good health.

About this clone: Within the sample, other DNA sequences also encode this same CDR3. V gene TRBV28 combines with J gene TRBJ2-2, with D perhaps given as TRBD1 or TRBD2 (5 bases each). The CDR3 has 13 amino acids. Germline V gene data show CDR1 as MDHEN and CDR2 as SYDVKM. Trimming stripped 3 bases from V and 6 bases from J, with 8 bases between. The CDR3 sequence: CASSFRGPGELFF. CDR3 coding DNA: TGTGCCAGCAGTTTTCGGGGCCCCGGGGAGCTGTTTTTT.

J is TRBJ1-5 and V is TRBV2; D remains ambiguous. The CDR3 is made up of 15 amino acids. V lost 6 bases and J lost 2, with 14 bases in between. The germline V gene encodes CDR1 SNHLY and CDR2 FYNNEI. CDR3 amino acids: CASSPDGQRNQPQHF. The CDR3 region has the DNA TGTGCCAGCAGCCCCGACGGGCAACGCAATCAGCCCCAGCATTTT.

The chain is built from TRBV11-3 and TRBJ2-7; 7 bases map to TRBD1. In germline, CDR1 is SGHNT, CDR2 YENEEA. CDR3 length: 15 amino acids. V shed 1 base and J 6 bases; nucleotides not matched to a gene: 9. In nucleotides, the CDR3 is TGTGCCAGCAGCTTAGCCCCATGGGACAGCTGCGAGCAGTACTTC. Translating it yields CASSLAPWDSCEQYF.

The chain combines TRBV10-3 with TRBJ1-2; TRBD1 matches 12 bases. CDR1 is ENHRY and CDR2 is SYGVKD in the germline V gene. CDR3 length: 16 amino acids. V was pared by 8 bases and J by 5 bases, with 12 bases of the junction left unmatched. The CDR3 nucleotides read TGTGCCATCGGACGAGGGGGACAGGGGGCCGGGTATGGCTACACCTTC. Encoded protein: CAIGRGGQGAGYGYTF.

The V gene is TRBV28, the J gene TRBJ2-5, with TRBD1 matching 10 bases. The CDR3 has 17 residues. Germline V gene sequence: CDR1 MDHEN, CDR2 SYDVKM. The V gene end was trimmed by 1 base and the J gene end by 5 bases; junction bases not matched to a gene: 10. The CDR3 loop reads CASSLSLGTGDDETQYF. The DNA of the CDR3 is TGTGCCAGCAGTTTATCGCTCGGGACAGGGGATGATGAGACCCAGTACTTC.

The chain recombines TRBV29-1 with TRBJ2-7; perhaps D is TRBD1 or TRBD2 (5 bases each). This CDR3 is built from 14 residues. V lost 6 bases and J lost 5, with 20 bases in between. Germline loops: CDR1 SQVTM, CDR2 ANQGSEA. Here the CDR3 DNA reads TGCAGCGTGGGGAGTCTCGGCAGGGCTAACGAGCAGTACTTC. Translating gives CSVGSLGRANEQYF.

In regard to this clone: The sample holds other DNA sequences that translate to the same CDR3. The chain couples TRBV29-1 to TRBJ2-1; D not certain. Germline V CDR1 and CDR2: SQVTM, ANQGSEA. Deletions cut 4 bases from V and 5 bases from J, with 6 bases between. The CDR3 loop spans 11 amino acids. The CDR3 region has the DNA TGCAGCGTTGGAGGTCACAATGAGCAGTTCTTC. It encodes CSVGGHNEQFF.

The genes are TRBV5-4 and TRBJ2-5, with 9 bases aligning to TRBD2. From germline, CDR1 is SGHNT and CDR2 YYREEE (reference sequence). CDR3 size: 16 residues. The junction had 9 bases not matched to a gene; V was cut back by 1 base and J by 5 bases. The DNA of the CDR3 is TGTGCCAGCAGCTTGTCAGGAGGACTAGCGTTGGAGACCCAGTACTTC. Translation: CASSLSGGLALETQYF.

In regard to this clone: Other DNA sequences in the same sample also yield this CDR3. The chain links TRBV18 to TRBJ2-7, with D hard to call. The CDR3 runs to 14 residues. Germline V gene lookup returns CDR1 KGHSH and CDR2 LQKENI. V was trimmed by 3 bases and J by 0 bases, leaving 9 bases between them. CDR3 coding DNA: TGTGCCAGCTCACCCGGACGCAGCTCCTACGAGCAGTACTTC. This sequence encodes CASSPGRSSYEQYF.

The chain links TRBV5-1 to TRBJ2-5, with 16 bases lining up with TRBD2. The CDR3 runs to 18 residues. Germline CDR1 SGHRS, CDR2 YFSETQ. Unmatched junction bases numbered 7, after V lost 4 bases and J lost 1 base. CDR3 sequence reads: CASSIGTSGRASQETQYF. For the CDR3, the DNA is TGCGCCAGCAGCATAGGGACTAGCGGGAGGGCCTCCCAAGAGACCCAGTACTTC.

The chain uses TRBV25-1 and TRBJ1-1; D possibly corresponds to TRBD1 (6 bases). V gave up 3 bases and J gave up 2 bases, with 13 bases separating them. There are 15 residues in the CDR3. From germline, CDR1 is MGHDK and CDR2 SYGVNS. The CDR3 DNA reads as TGTGCCAGCAGTGACTCGCTACAGGGAAACACTGAAGCTTTCTTT. This gives the protein CASSDSLQGNTEAFF.

The chain couples TRBV4-3 to TRBJ2-7, with a weak D call TRBD2 (7 bases). CDR1 is LGHNA, CDR2 YSLEER, per germline. With 0 bases removed from V and 2 bases from J, the gap between germline ends came to 14 bases. The CDR3 totals 16 residues. CDR3 in amino acids: CASSQDGGGSTYEQYF. The CDR3 nucleotides are TGCGCCAGCAGCCAAGATGGCGGGGGCTCTACCTACGAGCAGTACTTC.

The chain links TRBV5-1 to TRBJ2-7, with 9 nucleotides matching TRBD2. With V trimmed by 7 bases and J by 7 bases, 27 bases remained unmatched. From germline, CDR1 is SGHRS and CDR2 YFSETQ. CDR3 length: 19 residues. CDR3 DNA sequence: TGCGCCAGCTCAGGGTGGATTTCTAGCGGGGCTCCACAGCCCTTGGAGCAGTACTTC. Amino acids: CASSGWISSGAPQPLEQYF.

This chain joins TRBV14 and TRBJ1-4; TRBD1 matches 8 bases. CDR3 length equals 14 residues. Germline CDR1 is SGHDN and CDR2 is FVKESK. Germline trimming cut 5 bases from V and 10 bases from J; bases unmatched to any gene: 9. The CDR3 DNA reads as TGTGCCAGCAGCGCACAGGGGGGGCCGAGAAAACTGTTTTTT. It translates to CASSAQGGPRKLFF.

The V gene is TRBV5-1, the J gene TRBJ1-2, with D unclear. This CDR3 is built from 12 residues. V dropped 0 bases and J dropped 8 bases, with 8 bases sitting between them. CDR1 and CDR2 from the germline V gene are SGHRS and YFSETQ. The CDR3 region is CASSLDSVGYTF. The CDR3 bases are TGCGCCAGCAGCTTGGATTCTGTAGGCTACACCTTC.

V and J are TRBV6-5 and TRBJ2-1; 10 nucleotides agree with TRBD2. Per germline, CDR1 MNHEY and CDR2 SVGAGI. J lost 6 bases, V lost 0 bases, and 5 bases had no gene match. This CDR3 has 16 amino acids. The CDR3 spells CASSYSRLAGVNEQFF. The CDR3 nucleotides read TGTGCCAGCAGTTACTCGAGGCTAGCGGGAGTCAATGAGCAGTTCTTC.

The CDR3 DNA is TGTGCCAGCAACCGGGACGGTATCTACGAGCAGTACTTC. It specifies CASNRDGIYEQYF. The chain has TRBV9 and TRBJ2-7; D could derive from TRBD1 or TRBD2 (5 bases each). The CDR3 extends over 13 amino acids. The V gene's germline CDR1 is SGDLS and CDR2 YYNGEE. The ends were cut back, 6 bases at V and 3 bases at J, with 13 bases in the middle.

V usage is TRBV10-2 and J usage is TRBJ2-5, with 11 nucleotides matching TRBD2. Germline assignment: CDR1 WSHSY and CDR2 SAAADI. The CDR3 contains 15 residues. Trimming at V came to 6 bases and at J to 5 bases, leaving 8 bases not matched to a gene. CDR3 bases: TGCGCCAGCAGCCGGATCACTAGCGGGAGCGAGACCCAGTACTTC. Translation gives CASSRITSGSETQYF.

This clone has a single count. The chain joins TRBV10-1 to TRBJ1-1; the D is unclear. The CDR3 is made up of 14 amino acids. Per the germline V gene, CDR1 is WNHNN and CDR2 is SYGVQD (reference sequence). Trimming left V 3 bases short and J 1 base short, with 9 bases between. For the CDR3, the DNA is TGCGCCAGCAGTGAATCCAGTGCGAACACTGAAGCTTTCTTT. It translates to CASSESSANTEAFF.

This clone was seen once. The chain is built from TRBV28 and TRBJ2-7; 10 nucleotides align to TRBD1. CDR1 is MDHEN and CDR2 is SYDVKM in the germline V gene. Trimming at V came to 5 bases and at J to 6 bases, leaving 13 bases not matched to a gene. The CDR3 is made up of 16 amino acids. CDR3 DNA sequence: TGTGCCAGCAGTCTGCTGGGGACAGGGGTTAGGAGCGAGCAGTACTTC. Protein product: CASSLLGTGVRSEQYF. Together with reference TRBV28 and TRBJ2-7, the CDR3 gives the full variable domain: DVKVTQSSRYLVKRTGEKVFLECVQDMDHENMFWYRQDPGLGLRLIYFSYDVKMKEKGDIPEGYSVSREKKERFSLILESASTNQTSMYLCASSLLGTGVRSEQYFGPGTRLTVT.

This clone appeared a single time. The chain uses TRBV11-2 and TRBJ2-1; 8 nucleotides match TRBD2. Per the germline V gene, CDR1 is SGHAT and CDR2 is FQNNGV. V gave up 1 base and J gave up 5 bases; unmatched junction bases: 7. The CDR3 totals 16 residues. CDR3 sequence (DNA): TGTGCCAGCAGCTTAGGAGCGGGAGCCCCCCACAATGAGCAGTTCTTC. This encodes CASSLGAGAPHNEQFF.

As for this clone: This same CDR3 is encoded by further DNA sequences in the sample. CDR3 sequence: CASSSPSDTQYF. As DNA, the CDR3 is TGTGCCAGCAGTTCCCCGTCAGATACGCAGTATTTT. The chain is built from TRBV6-5 and TRBJ2-3; D remains ambiguous. In germline, CDR1 is MNHEY, CDR2 SVGAGI. The CDR3 has 12 residues. V dropped 4 bases and J dropped 4 bases, with 6 bases sitting between them.